These 10 T cell receptor beta chains were sequenced from one sample in a study of cytomegalovirus exposure and HLA in healthy donors. The PCR was carried out with 60 Vbeta primers and 13 Jbeta primers. TCRdb's table, derived via immunoSEQ multiplex PCR, lists solely in-frame clones and lacks some. The top ten clones hold around 0.93% of a sample with about 160,000 clones, 80% to 85% of them seen once. The sample taken for sequencing was PBMCs. The receptors were sampled from a man under 40 in good health and CMV-seronegative.

The CDR3 protein is CASSIRGVSYNEQFF. The CDR3, as DNA: TGTGCCAGCAGCATTCGGGGAGTCTCCTACAATGAGCAGTTCTTC. The chain couples TRBV9 to TRBJ2-1; TRBD2 is a possible D gene (5 bases). The CDR3 length is 15 residues. V was pared by 4 bases and J by 0 bases, with 11 bases between. Germline V gene lookup returns CDR1 SGDLS and CDR2 YYNGEE.

This chain connects TRBV29-1 to TRBJ1-1; 8 bases are shared with TRBD1. CDR1 and CDR2 (germline): SQVTM, ANQGSEA. V gave up 8 bases and J gave up 1 base; unmatched junction bases: 6. This CDR3 is 13 amino acids long. CDR3: CSTDRGPNTEAFF. In DNA form, the CDR3 reads TGCAGCACAGACAGGGGTCCGAACACTGAAGCTTTCTTT.

This rearrangement joins TRBV9 to TRBJ2-5; 9 positions agree with TRBD2. The V gene end was trimmed by 2 bases and the J gene end by 1 base; junction bases not matched to a gene: 6. This CDR3 has 16 residues. The V gene's germline CDR1 is SGDLS and CDR2 YYNGEE. The CDR3 DNA reads as TGTGCCAGCAGCGTGGGCCATAGCGGGAGCCAAGAGACCCAGTACTTC. It specifies CASSVGHSGSQETQYF.

J is TRBJ1-4 and V is TRBV19; D is possibly TRBD1 (6 bases). Germline values: CDR1 LNHDA, CDR2 SQIVND (reference sequence). V dropped 5 bases and J dropped 8 bases, with 18 bases sitting between them. This CDR3 region has 15 residues. CDR3 residues: CASSPLDRHVEKLFF. CDR3 nucleotides: TGTGCCAGTAGTCCCCTAGACAGGCATGTGGAAAAACTGTTTTTT.

V usage is TRBV19 and J usage is TRBJ2-7; no clear D. Germline assignment: CDR1 LNHDA and CDR2 SQIVND (reference sequence). Trimming took 4 bases from V and 3 from J, leaving 4 bases between them. This CDR3 has 11 amino acids. The CDR3 DNA reads as TGTGCCAGTAGTACTTACTACGAGCAGTACTTC. Translated, it gives CASSTYYEQYF.

This clone appeared a few times. The chain recombines TRBV4-3 with TRBJ2-7; D might be TRBD2 (5 bases). Germline assignment: CDR1 LGHNA and CDR2 YSLEER. There are 14 residues in the CDR3. V dropped 3 bases and J dropped 5 bases, with 14 bases sitting between them. CDR3 in DNA: TGCGCCAGCAGCCACTTACTAGGCGAGAACGAGCAGTACTTC. Amino acids: CASSHLLGENEQYF.

CDR3 DNA: TGTGCCAGCAGCCAATGGGGGGTCTCCTACGAGCAGTACTTC. Translating gives CASSQWGVSYEQYF. V is TRBV14 and J is TRBJ2-7; tentatively, D is TRBD2 (6 bases). CDR3 length: 14 amino acids. The V gene's germline CDR1 is SGHDN and CDR2 FVKESK. Trimming stripped 2 bases from V and 0 bases from J, with 8 bases between. The variable domain in full, completed from reference TRBV14 and TRBJ2-7, reads EAGVTQFPSHSVIEKGQTVTLRCDPISGHDNLYWYRRVMGKEIKFLLHFVKESKQDESGMPNNRFLAERTGGTYSTLKVQPAELEDSGVYFCASSQWGVSYEQYFGPGTRLTVT.

The chain is built from TRBV6-6 and TRBJ1-4; 9 bases map to TRBD1. The J segment lost 4 bases and the V segment lost 2 bases, leaving 2 bases of the junction unmatched. This CDR3 has 15 residues. Germline CDR1 is MNHNY and CDR2 is SVGAGI (reference sequence). The CDR3 sequence is CASSYPGQGNEKLFF. The CDR3 coding sequence is TGTGCCAGCAGTTACCCGGGACAGGGTAATGAAAAACTGTTTTTT.

The chain uses TRBV30 and TRBJ2-3; 7 bases map to TRBD2. The CDR3 runs 12 residues. The V and J ends lost 1 base and 5 bases, in that order; junction bases with no gene match: 0. Per the germline V gene, CDR1 is GTSNPN and CDR2 is SVGIG (reference sequence). CDR3 sequence reads: CAWSGGGDTQYF. Here the CDR3 DNA reads TGTGCCTGGAGTGGGGGGGGAGATACGCAGTATTTT.

The J gene is TRBJ2-3, the V gene TRBV2, with D possibly TRBD2 on 5 matching bases. CDR3 length equals 14 residues. CDR1 is SNHLY, CDR2 FYNNEI, per germline. V lost 1 base and J lost 2, with 7 bases in between. CDR3: CASSEERPTDTQYF. CDR3 coding DNA: TGTGCCAGCAGTGAAGAGCGGCCCACAGATACGCAGTATTTT.